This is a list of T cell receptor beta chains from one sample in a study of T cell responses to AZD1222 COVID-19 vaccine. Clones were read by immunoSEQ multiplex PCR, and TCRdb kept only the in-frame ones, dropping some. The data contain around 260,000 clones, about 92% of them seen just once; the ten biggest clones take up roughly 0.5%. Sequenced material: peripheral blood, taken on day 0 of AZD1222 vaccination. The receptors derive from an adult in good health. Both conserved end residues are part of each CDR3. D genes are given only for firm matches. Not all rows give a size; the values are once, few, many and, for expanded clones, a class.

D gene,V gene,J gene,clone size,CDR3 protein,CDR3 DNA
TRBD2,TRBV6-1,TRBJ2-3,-,CATQFRGGSDTQYF,TGTGCCACCCAGTTTCGGGGGGGCAGTGATACGCAGTATTTT
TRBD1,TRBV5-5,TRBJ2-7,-,CASSLAGQDAYEQYF,TGTGCCAGCAGCTTGGCCGGACAGGATGCCTACGAGCAGTACTTC
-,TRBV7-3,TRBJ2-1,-,CASSLGTPRSSYNEQFF,TGTGCCAGCAGCTTAGGGACGCCCAGGAGCTCCTACAATGAGCAGTTCTTC
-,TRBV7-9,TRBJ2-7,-,CASSPTGRPRDEQYF,TGTGCCAGCAGCCCAACCGGACGGCCTAGAGACGAGCAGTACTTC
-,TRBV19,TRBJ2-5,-,CASSTDLEETQYF,TGTGCCAGTAGTACAGACTTGGAAGAGACCCAGTACTTC
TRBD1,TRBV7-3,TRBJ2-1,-,CASSPDRDNEQFF,TGTGCCAGCAGCCCCGACAGGGACAATGAGCAGTTCTTC
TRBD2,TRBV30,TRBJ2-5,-,CAWSVRGGSETQYF,TGTGCCTGGAGTGTACGGGGCGGGAGCGAGACCCAGTACTTC
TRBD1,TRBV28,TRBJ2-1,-,CASSQGQGVGEQFF,TGTGCCAGCAGCCAGGGACAGGGGGTCGGTGAGCAGTTCTTC
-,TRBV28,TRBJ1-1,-,CASSSHLNPTFMNTEAFF,TGTGCCAGCAGTTCCCACCTGAACCCTACTTTCATGAACACTGAAGCTTTCTTT
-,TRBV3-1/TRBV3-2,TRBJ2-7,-,CASSQGGGPGEQYF,TGTGCCAGCAGCCAAGGAGGGGGGCCAGGGGAGCAGTACTTC
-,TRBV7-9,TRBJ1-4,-,CASMWAPLEKLFF,TGTGCCAGCATGTGGGCTCCACTTGAAAAACTGTTTTTT
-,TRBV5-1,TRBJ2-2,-,CASRPSWAGELFF,TGCGCCAGCAGGCCAAGCTGGGCCGGGGAGCTGTTTTTT
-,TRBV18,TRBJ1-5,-,CASSLAGADQPQHF,TGTGCCAGCTCACTTGCAGGGGCGGATCAGCCCCAGCATTTT
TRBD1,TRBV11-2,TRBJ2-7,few,CASSLTGTGITYEQYF,TGTGCCAGCAGCTTAACCGGGACAGGGATTACCTACGAGCAGTACTTC
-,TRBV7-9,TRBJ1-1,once,CASSIGRMGPNTEAFF,TGTGCCAGCAGCATCGGGCGGATGGGGCCGAACACTGAAGCTTTCTTT
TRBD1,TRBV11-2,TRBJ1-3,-,CASSLRGLVGNTIYF,TGTGCCAGCAGCTTAAGGGGGCTGGTTGGAAACACCATATATTTT
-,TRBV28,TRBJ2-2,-,CASSYLGVNTGELFF,TGTGCCAGCTCCTACCTAGGGGTGAACACCGGGGAGCTGTTTTTT
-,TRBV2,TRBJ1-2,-,CASLQANYGYTF,TGTGCCAGCCTACAGGCTAACTATGGCTACACCTTC
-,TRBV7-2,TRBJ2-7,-,CASTARRAGEQYF,TGTGCCAGCACCGCGAGGAGGGCCGGCGAGCAGTACTTC
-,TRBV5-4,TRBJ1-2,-,CASSLLNNYGYTF,TGTGCCAGCAGCTTGCTGAATAACTATGGCTACACCTTC
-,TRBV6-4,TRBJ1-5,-,CASSAGENQPQHF,TGTGCCAGCAGTGCAGGAGAAAATCAGCCCCAGCATTTT
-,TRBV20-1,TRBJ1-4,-,CSASGNGEKLFF,TGCAGTGCTAGTGGCAACGGTGAAAAACTGTTTTTT
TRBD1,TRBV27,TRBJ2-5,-,CASSYSRTGASLQETQYF,TGTGCCAGCAGTTATAGTCGGACAGGAGCCTCCCTACAAGAGACCCAGTACTTC
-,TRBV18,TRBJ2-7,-,CASSPMRVGSEQYF,TGTGCCAGCTCACCAATGAGGGTGGGTAGTGAGCAGTACTTC
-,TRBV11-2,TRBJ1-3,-,CASSLDFQVSGNTIYF,TGTGCCAGCAGCTTAGATTTCCAGGTCTCTGGAAACACCATATATTTT
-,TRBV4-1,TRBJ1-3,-,CASSQDPSNTIYF,TGCGCCAGCAGCCAGGACCCGTCAAACACCATATATTTT
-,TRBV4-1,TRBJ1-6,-,CASSQTQARGKISPLHF,TGCGCCAGCAGCCAAACTCAGGCAAGAGGGAAGATTTCACCCCTCCACTTT
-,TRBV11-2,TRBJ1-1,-,CASSLEGTYTEAFF,TGTGCCAGCAGCTTAGAGGGGACCTACACTGAAGCTTTCTTT
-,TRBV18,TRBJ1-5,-,CASSLSQGFLPQHF,TGTGCCAGCTCACTTTCACAGGGATTCCTGCCCCAGCATTTT
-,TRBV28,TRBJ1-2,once,CASTNRLTYGYTF,TGTGCCAGCACTAACAGATTGACCTATGGCTACACCTTC
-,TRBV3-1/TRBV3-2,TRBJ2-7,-,CASSLLSLSYEQYF,TGTGCCAGCAGCCTCCTAAGTCTCTCCTACGAGCAGTACTTC
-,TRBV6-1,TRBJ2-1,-,CASSEARDPYNEQFF,TGTGCCAGCAGTGAAGCGCGAGACCCCTACAATGAGCAGTTCTTC
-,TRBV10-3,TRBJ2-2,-,CAIWKGGYTGELFF,TGTGCCATTTGGAAGGGGGGTTACACCGGGGAGCTGTTTTTT
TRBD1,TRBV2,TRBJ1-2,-,CASSERTGGYGYTF,TGTGCCAGCAGTGAACGGACAGGGGGCTATGGCTACACCTTC
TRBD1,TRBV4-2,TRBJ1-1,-,CASSQFTTGGSTEAFF,TGTGCCAGCAGCCAATTCACGACAGGGGGCTCCACTGAAGCTTTCTTT
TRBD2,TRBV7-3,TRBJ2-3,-,CASSLAGGPRDTQYF,TGTGCCAGCAGTTTGGCGGGAGGGCCAAGGGATACGCAGTATTTT
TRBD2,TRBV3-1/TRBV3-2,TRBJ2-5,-,CARSRRGGAQETQYF,TGTGCCCGCAGCCGGCGGGGGGGGGCGCAAGAGACCCAGTACTTC
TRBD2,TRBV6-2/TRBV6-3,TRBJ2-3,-,CASSYNSGRGDTDTQYF,TGTGCCAGCAGCTATAACAGCGGGAGAGGAGATACAGATACGCAGTATTTT
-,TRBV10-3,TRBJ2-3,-,CAISVGDTQYF,TGTGCCATCAGTGTAGGAGATACGCAGTATTTT
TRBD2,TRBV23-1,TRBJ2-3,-,CASTMTSGGTDTQYF,TGCGCCAGCACCATGACTAGCGGGGGCACAGATACGCAGTATTTT
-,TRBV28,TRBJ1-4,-,CASSLSINEKLFF,TGTGCCAGCAGTTTATCTATTAATGAAAAACTGTTTTTT
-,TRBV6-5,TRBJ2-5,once,CASSTGLKTQYF,TGTGCCAGCAGCACAGGTTTGAAGACCCAGTACTTC
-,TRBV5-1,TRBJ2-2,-,CASSLGAGPTGELFF,TGCGCCAGCAGCCTCGGGGCAGGCCCCACCGGGGAGCTGTTTTTT
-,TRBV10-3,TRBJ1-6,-,CATNPRGGSDNSPLHF,TGTGCCACCAACCCCCGCGGGGGAAGTGATAATTCACCCCTCCACTTT
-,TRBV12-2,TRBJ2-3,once,CASRSTGGTDTQYF,TGTGCAAGTCGCTCGACAGGGGGAACAGATACGCAGTATTTT
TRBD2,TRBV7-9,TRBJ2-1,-,CASSRHRADAGGEQFF,TGTGCCAGCAGCCGTCACAGGGCTGACGCGGGGGGTGAGCAGTTCTTC
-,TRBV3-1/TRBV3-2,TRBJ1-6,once,CASSPLSTGGSPLHF,TGTGCCAGCAGCCCCCTCTCCACGGGCGGTTCACCCCTCCACTTT
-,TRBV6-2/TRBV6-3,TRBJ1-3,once,CASSYDGSGNTIYF,TGTGCCAGCAGTTACGACGGCTCTGGAAACACCATATATTTT
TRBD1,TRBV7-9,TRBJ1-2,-,CASSLTGDGGYTF,TGTGCCAGCAGCCTTACAGGGGATGGTGGCTACACCTTC
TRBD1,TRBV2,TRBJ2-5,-,CASRDRGETQYF,TGTGCCAGCCGGGACAGGGGGGAGACCCAGTACTTC
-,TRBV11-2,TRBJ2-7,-,CASSFASPYEQYF,TGTGCCAGCAGCTTTGCATCTCCCTACGAGCAGTACTTC
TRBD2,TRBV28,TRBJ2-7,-,CASSEQRGGSYEQYF,TGTGCCAGCAGCGAACAGCGGGGGGGTTCCTACGAGCAGTACTTC